This TCR beta chain was found in a study of blood T cell repertoires in COVID-19. Across the whole study: The samples span acute and convalescent COVID-19 from the United States, Italy and Spain. From T cells, B-cell-depleted T cells, or PBMCs came the material, which was cDNA or gDNA.

The CDR3 totals 15 residues. With V trimmed by 4 bases and J by 8 bases, 6 bases remained unmatched. CDR1 and CDR2 (germline): SGHNT, YYREEE (reference sequence). Enrolled through a virtual design, the participants were between about 18 and 100 years of age and came from under 30 US areas. Method: immunoSEQ multiplex PCR; TCRdb's copy keeps in-frame clones and lacks some. The repertoire holds some 200,000 clones, with roughly 85% as singletons. The sequencing input was PBMCs or T cells enriched from blood (not recorded which). The rearrangement joins TRBV5-4 to TRBJ1-6; 10 nucleotides align to TRBD1. The sequence derives from a woman aged 50 to 65 who had been exposed to COVID-19. CDR3 coding DNA: TGTGCCAGCAGCCATCCGGGACAGGGGCATTCACCCCTCCACTTT. Protein sequence: CASSHPGQGHSPLHF.